The 15 T cell receptor beta chains given below trace back to one sample, sequenced in a study of cytomegalovirus exposure and HLA in healthy donors. Researchers ran the PCR with 60 Vbeta and 13 Jbeta primers. The data were produced by immunoSEQ multiplex PCR, yet TCRdb's version contains in-frame clones alone and is incomplete. The sample has approximately 150,000 clones; approximately 84% are singletons. Sample: PBMCs. The source of these receptors is a man aged 25-45 years in good health and CMV-seropositive.

The CDR3 bases are TGTGCCAGCAGTGAAGTAGCTAGCGGGAGCTACGAGCAGTACGTC. It codes for CASSEVASGSYEQYV. The chain employs TRBV6-1 and TRBJ2-7; TRBD2 aligns across 10 bases. The CDR3 consists of 15 residues. V was clipped by 1 base and J by 3 bases; unmatched bases: 3. Germline V gene data show CDR1 as MNHNS and CDR2 as SASEGT.

The chain couples TRBV5-8 to TRBJ1-5; 11 bases map to TRBD1. Germline values: CDR1 SGHTS, CDR2 YDEGEE. There are 15 residues in the CDR3. With V trimmed by 4 bases and J by 5 bases, 5 bases remained unmatched. CDR3 amino acids: CASSPGQGVDQPQHF. The DNA for the CDR3 is TGTGCCAGCAGCCCGGGACAGGGGGTTGATCAGCCCCAGCATTTT.

This clone was detected a few times. The V gene is TRBV5-5, the J gene TRBJ2-7; 8 bases agree with TRBD1. Germline CDR1 reads SGHKS; CDR2 reads YYEKEE (reference sequence). The CDR3 consists of 14 residues. Trimming took 1 base from V and 2 from J; bases not matched to a gene: 2. As DNA, the CDR3 is TGTGCCAGCAGCTTGACAGGGGGACCCTACGAGCAGTACTTC. This codes for CASSLTGGPYEQYF. The variable domain in full, completed from reference TRBV5-5 and TRBJ2-7, reads DAGVTQSPTHLIKTRGQQVTLRCSPISGHKSVSWYQQVLGQGPQFIFQYYEKEERGRGNFPDRFSARQFPNYSSELNVNALLLGDSALYLCASSLTGGPYEQYFGPGTRLTVT.

At least ten counts were recorded for this clone. The chain links TRBV4-2 to TRBJ2-1; the match to TRBD2 covers 11 bases. Germline lookup yields CDR1 LGHNA and CDR2 YNFKEQ. V lost 0 bases, J lost 4 bases, and 5 bases stayed unmatched. The CDR3 has 17 residues. Here the CDR3 DNA reads TGTGCCAGCAGCCAAGATGGATCTAGCGGGGGGTACAATGAGCAGTTCTTC. It yields the protein CASSQDGSSGGYNEQFF.

The chain is built from TRBV30 and TRBJ1-3; tentatively, D is TRBD1 (5 bases). The V end lost 8 bases, the J end lost 2 bases, and 16 bases lay between the germline ends. CDR1 is GTSNPN, CDR2 SVGIG, per germline (reference sequence). The CDR3 totals 14 residues. The CDR3 coding sequence is TGTGCCCTCTTCAAGGGGAACACTGGAAACACCATATATTTT. Translation: CALFKGNTGNTIYF.

The CDR3 region is CSVSREGSVVSEQFF. In DNA form, the CDR3 reads TGCAGCGTCTCCAGGGAGGGATCGGTGGTCAGTGAGCAGTTCTTC. The chain has TRBV29-1 and TRBJ2-1; 7 bases are a match to TRBD2. The CDR3 runs 15 residues. Germline CDR1 and CDR2: SQVTM and ANQGSEA. V dropped 6 bases and J dropped 9; count of bases not matched to a gene: 17.

This chain connects TRBV19 to TRBJ2-5, with D tentatively TRBD2 (6 bases). The CDR3 covers 12 residues. Germline V gene lookup returns CDR1 LNHDA and CDR2 SQIVND (reference sequence). V lost 7 bases and J lost 4, with 10 bases in between. CDR3 DNA sequence: TGTGCCAGTACCCGAGCGGGAGAGACCCAGTACTTC. Encoded protein: CASTRAGETQYF.

This clone was detected only a few times. This CDR3 is also generated by other DNA sequences in the sample. The V call is TRBV4-2, the J call TRBJ2-6; tentatively, D is TRBD2 (6 bases). Germline V gives CDR1 LGHNA, CDR2 YNFKEQ. This CDR3 contains 16 residues. Trimming left V 0 bases short and J 2 bases short, with 8 bases between. CDR3 sequence: CASSQDGGAGANVLTF. In nucleotides, the CDR3 is TGTGCCAGCAGCCAAGACGGGGGAGCTGGGGCCAACGTCCTGACTTTC.

The chain combines TRBV11-2 with TRBJ2-7; D perhaps matches TRBD1 (6 bases). In germline, CDR1 is SGHAT, CDR2 FQNNGV. This CDR3 comprises 16 residues. V lost 1 base, J lost 0 bases, and 13 bases lay in between. The CDR3 DNA is TGTGCCAGCAGCTTAGGAAGGGACACCGTCTCCTACGAGCAGTACTTC. This translates into CASSLGRDTVSYEQYF.

The genes are TRBV19 and TRBJ2-2; D is perhaps TRBD2 (6 bases). The V and J ends lost 1 base and 4 bases respectively, with 13 bases between them. The V gene's germline CDR1 is LNHDA and CDR2 SQIVND (reference sequence). The CDR3 length is 16 residues. The CDR3 coding sequence is TGTGCCAGTAGTATAGGTTTAGCGGACCTCACCGGGGAGCTGTTTTTT. Amino acid sequence: CASSIGLADLTGELFF.

This clone was observed once. This sequence joins TRBV27 and TRBJ2-1; 11 nucleotides agree with TRBD2. Looked up from germline, CDR1 is MNHEY and CDR2 is SMNVEV (reference sequence). Trimming at V came to 4 bases and at J to 7 bases, leaving 6 bases not matched to a gene. The CDR3 covers 15 residues. CDR3 loop: CASSYVLAGANEQFF. In DNA, the CDR3 is TGTGCCAGCAGTTACGTACTAGCGGGAGCTAATGAGCAGTTCTTC.

CDR3 sequence reads: CASSQDTSGRCEQYV. The CDR3 coding sequence is TGCGCCAGCAGCCAAGATACTAGCGGGCGCTGCGAGCAGTACGTC. The chain couples TRBV4-3 to TRBJ2-7; 9 bases line up with TRBD2. Germline V gene data show CDR1 as LGHNA and CDR2 as YSLEER. V was clipped by 0 bases and J by 6 bases; unmatched bases: 6. CDR3 size: 15 residues.

The chain links TRBV5-1 to TRBJ1-1; the D is unclear. The CDR3 is made up of 14 amino acids. Trimming pared 0 bases from V and 1 base from J, leaving 7 bases between. CDR1 SGHRS and CDR2 YFSETQ come from the germline V gene. CDR3 sequence (DNA): TGCGCCAGCAGCTTGGATCCGGGGAACACTGAAGCTTTCTTT. Translated: CASSLDPGNTEAFF.

This chain links TRBV7-3 with TRBJ2-1; D perhaps matches TRBD1 (5 bases). This CDR3 comprises 14 residues. Germline loops: CDR1 SGHTA, CDR2 FQGTGA. Deletions cut 5 bases from V and 9 bases from J, with 17 bases between. Here the CDR3 reads CASSPGASILEQFF. CDR3 DNA: TGTGCCAGCAGCCCTGGGGCATCGATTCTTGAGCAGTTCTTC.

V usage is TRBV7-8 and J usage is TRBJ2-1; no reliable D call. With 5 bases removed from V and 4 bases from J, the gap between germline ends came to 15 bases. The CDR3 is 15 amino acids. The germline V gene has CDR1 SGHVS and CDR2 FQNEAQ. The CDR3 DNA reads TGTGCCAGCAGCCTCTCCCGGGTTTTGTACAATGAGCAGTTCTTC. It codes for CASSLSRVLYNEQFF.